Described below is a single T cell receptor (beta chain) sequence and its context. Its specificity is not known. The sample originates from a study of CD8 T cells in ankylosing spondylitis. Study-wide results and caveats: A number of the motif variants had already been described in reactive arthritis synovial fluid and blood. Ankylosing spondylitis blood appeared to carry a characteristic TCR beta motif of roughly eight highly homologous variants.

Germline lookup yields CDR1 LNHDA and CDR2 SQIVND (reference sequence). V was shortened by 3 bases and J by 4 bases, with 9 bases between the two germline ends. CDR3 length: 13 residues. Quantitative 5'-RACE with molecular barcodes generated TCR beta libraries. In TCRdb, the 5' RACE reads were re-called with MiXCR into one record per CDR3 protein. The sample contains approximately 540,000 distinct CDR3 sequences, roughly an eighth of which appear only once. The rearrangement links TRBV19 to TRBJ1-2, with D unresolved. Sequences were obtained from blood, either unsorted or a sorted T cell fraction (not recorded which). This clonotype was sampled from a male donor with ankylosing spondylitis. The CDR3 spells CASSIVGIYGYTF. The CDR3 region has the DNA TGTGCCAGTAGTATTGTGGGGATCTATGGCTACACCTTC.